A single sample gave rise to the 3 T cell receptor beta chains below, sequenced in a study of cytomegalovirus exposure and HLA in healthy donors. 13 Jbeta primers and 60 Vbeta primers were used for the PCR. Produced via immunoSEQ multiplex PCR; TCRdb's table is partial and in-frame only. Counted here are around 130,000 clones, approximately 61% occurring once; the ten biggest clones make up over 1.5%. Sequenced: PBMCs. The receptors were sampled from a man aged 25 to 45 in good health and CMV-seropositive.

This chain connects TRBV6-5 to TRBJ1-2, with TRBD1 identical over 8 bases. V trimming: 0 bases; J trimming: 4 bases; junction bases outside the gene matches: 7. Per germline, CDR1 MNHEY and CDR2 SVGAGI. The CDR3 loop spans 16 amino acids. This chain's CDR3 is CASSYSYDRGSYGYTF. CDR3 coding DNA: TGTGCCAGCAGTTACTCGTATGACAGGGGCTCCTATGGCTACACCTTC.

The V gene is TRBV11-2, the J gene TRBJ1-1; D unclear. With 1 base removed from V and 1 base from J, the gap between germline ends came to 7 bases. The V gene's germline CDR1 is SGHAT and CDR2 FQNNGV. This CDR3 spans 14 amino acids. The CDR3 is CASSLALENTEAFF. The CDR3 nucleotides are TGTGCCAGCAGCTTAGCATTAGAGAACACTGAAGCTTTCTTT.

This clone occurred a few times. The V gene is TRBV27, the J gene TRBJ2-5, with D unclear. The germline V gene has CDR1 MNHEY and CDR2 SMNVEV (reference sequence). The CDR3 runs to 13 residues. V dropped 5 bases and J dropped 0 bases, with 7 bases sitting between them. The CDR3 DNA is TGTGCCAGCAGTCCGACTTACCAAGAGACCCAGTACTTC. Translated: CASSPTYQETQYF.